The present T cell receptor (beta chain) was sequenced within a study of tumor and adjacent non-tumor tissue in lung cancer. The overall study: The cohort had about a dozen adenocarcinoma, a couple of squamous cell and 1 small cell patients. Aged about 30 to 85 years, patients included 10 men and a few women with stage I to III disease.

Three rounds of nested PCR, following a modified ARM-PCR protocol, produced the TCRbeta library. TCRdb re-called the multiplex PCR reads with MiXCR, one entry per CDR3 protein. The profile covers about 98,000 distinct CDR3 sequences, with more than 80% appearing a single time and about 31% taken by the ten largest. The template was RNA from unsorted bulk tissue. More than 3 cm separated this lung sample from the edge of the tumor. In germline, CDR1 is SGHAT, CDR2 FQNNGV. This CDR3 contains 12 residues. The V gene end was trimmed by 9 bases and the J gene end by 7 bases; junction bases not matched to a gene: 8. Findings and caveats of the study: Tumor tissue had significantly higher TCR diversity than normal lung.

This clonotype is deemed medium-sized. Its matching antigen is unknown. The chain combines TRBV11-2 with TRBJ2-7, with TRBD1 matching over 8 bases. The receptor comes from a man aged 55 to 70 with small cell lung cancer. Input material: distant non-tumor lung tissue. CDR3 sequence: CARRTGLGEQYV. The CDR3, as DNA: TGTGCCAGACGGACAGGGTTGGGTGAGCAGTACGTC.